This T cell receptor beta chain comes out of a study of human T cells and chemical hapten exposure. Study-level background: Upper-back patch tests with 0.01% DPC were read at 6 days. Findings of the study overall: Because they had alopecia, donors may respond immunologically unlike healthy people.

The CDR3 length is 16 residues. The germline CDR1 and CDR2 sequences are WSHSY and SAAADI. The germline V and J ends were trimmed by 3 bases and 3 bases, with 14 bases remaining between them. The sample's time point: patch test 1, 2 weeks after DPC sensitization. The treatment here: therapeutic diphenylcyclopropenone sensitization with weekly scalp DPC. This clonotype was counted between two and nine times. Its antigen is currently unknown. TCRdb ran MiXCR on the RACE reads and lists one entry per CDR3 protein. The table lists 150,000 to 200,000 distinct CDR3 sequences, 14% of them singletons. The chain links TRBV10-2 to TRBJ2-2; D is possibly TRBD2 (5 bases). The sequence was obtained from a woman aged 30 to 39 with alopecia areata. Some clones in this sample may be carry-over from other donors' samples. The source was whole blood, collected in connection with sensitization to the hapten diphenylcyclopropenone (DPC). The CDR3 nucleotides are TGCGCCAGCAGTGATCGGAGAGGGCCGGACACCGGGGAGCTGTTTTTT. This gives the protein CASSDRRGPDTGELFF.